This T cell receptor (beta chain) was profiled in a study of breast tumors, draining lymph nodes, adjacent tissues. To note about this clonotype: A clone one base away is much larger, so this may be a read error.

V dropped 5 bases and J dropped 4; count of bases not matched to a gene: 4. CDR1 and CDR2 from the germline V gene are LNHDA and SQIVND (reference sequence). This CDR3 is 13 amino acids long. TCRdb recomputed calls from the multiplex PCR reads with MiXCR, one row per CDR3 protein. Here the sample spans more than 20,000 distinct CDR3 sequences, 23% being singletons. The sample consisted of breast tumor tissue. This chain uses TRBV19 with TRBJ2-7; 8 bases are shared with TRBD2. The sequence came from a female donor with breast cancer. Some clones in this sample may be carry-over from other donors' samples. Here the CDR3 reads CASSPGGSYEQYF. The CDR3 DNA reads TGTGCCAGTAGTCCGGGAGGGTCTTACGAGCAGTACTTC.